Included here is one T cell receptor (beta chain) sequence, with context. Study processing details: The authors estimated nucleated cell counts from reference gene primer amplification. Libraries were prepared by immunoSEQ multiplex PCR; TCRdb keeps only in-frame clonotypes and omits some of them. Clonal size and the V and J genes are those of that table, whereas D and trimming came from the DNA. In the table there are 100,000 to 150,000 clones, about 88% of which are singletons. The V end lost 4 bases, the J end lost 2 bases, and 9 bases lay between the germline ends. The CDR3 contains 13 residues. The germline V gene has CDR1 ENHRY and CDR2 SYGVKD. Participants' own reports of clinical history determined their cohort assignment. The data were obtained in a study of blood T cell repertoires in COVID-19. The overall study: Sources were T cells, B-cell-depleted T cells, or PBMCs; the material itself was cDNA or gDNA.

This TCR came from a woman between 50 and 59 years old who had recovered from COVID-19. The sample comprised PBMCs or T cells enriched from blood (not recorded which). The rearrangement links TRBV10-3 to TRBJ2-7, with D perhaps TRBD2 (6 bases). CDR3 bases: TGTGCCATCAGTGTGGAGGGAGCCTACGAGCAGTACTTC. It yields the protein CAISVEGAYEQYF.